In this sample, the clone carrying this T cell receptor (beta chain) turned up many times. Its antigen is unidentified. This sample is drawn from a study of CD8+CD57+ T cells in acquired aplastic anemia. TCR beta VDJ and CDR3 profiling used genomic DNA as template. TCRdb called the reads again in MiXCR, with one record for every CDR3 protein. The table shows tens of thousands of distinct CDR3 sequences, with less than 65% occurring only once. Study-wide points: Over 25 shared CD8+ CDR3s appeared highly expressed within patients' immunodominant clones.

Trimming cost V 4 bases and J 0 bases; bases outside gene matches: 1. Germline CDR1 and CDR2: LNHDA and SQIVND (reference sequence). The CDR3 loop spans 14 amino acids. What was sequenced was sorted CD4+, CD8+, or CD8+CD57+ T cells (not recorded which) from PBMCs. This TCR was sampled from a human donor in good health, serving as a control. V gene TRBV19 combines with J gene TRBJ2-5, with 8 bases fitting TRBD1. The CDR3 loop is CASSKTGDQETQYF. In nucleotides, the CDR3 is TGTGCCAGTAGTAAGACAGGGGACCAAGAGACCCAGTACTTC. Variable domain in full (rest from reference TRBV19 and TRBJ2-5): DGGITQSPKYLFRKEGQNVTLSCEQNLNHDAMYWYRQDPGQGLRLIYYSQIVNDFQKGDIAEGYSVSREKKESFPLTVTSAQKNPTAFYLCASSKTGDQETQYFGPGTRLLVL.